This T cell receptor beta chain was recovered during a study of blood T cell repertoires in COVID-19. Study at large: Specimens from acute and convalescent COVID-19 originated in the United States, Italy and Spain. Sources were T cells, B-cell-depleted T cells, or PBMCs; the material itself was cDNA or gDNA.

Followed over time, Seattle patients had been enrolled while infection was active. Original handling: Reference gene primer amplification in the assay estimated nucleated cell counts. Measured with immunoSEQ multiplex PCR; TCRdb has only the in-frame clones, and not every one. V and J calls and clone size are copied from that table; D and trimming were computed from the DNA. Of over 250,000 clones listed, over 75% were seen once; the top ten hold about a tenth. Sequencing used peripheral blood. The receptor was isolated from a woman in her 70s with COVID-19, enrolled during active disease.

In DNA form, the CDR3 reads TGTGCCAGTAGCGTACAGGGTATGGGTCAGCCCCAGCATTTT. It is translated as CASSVQGMGQPQHF. The chain is built from TRBV19 and TRBJ1-5; TRBD1 is a possible D gene (6 bases). The CDR3 length is 14 residues. V was shortened by 6 bases and J by 6 bases, with 15 bases between the two germline ends. Germline CDR1 LNHDA, CDR2 SQIVND (reference sequence).